This T cell receptor (beta chain) was observed in a study of blood T cell repertoires in COVID-19. This CDR3 region has 14 residues. CDR1 is KGHDR, CDR2 SFDVKD, per germline. V was clipped by 5 bases and J by 4 bases; unmatched bases: 4. Only in-frame clones appear in the TCRdb table, and some are missing; sequencing was by immunoSEQ multiplex PCR. This table holds 150,000 to 200,000 clones, around 85% found once. The specimen was peripheral blood. J is TRBJ1-5 and V is TRBV24-1, with 7 bases lining up with TRBD1. The receptor comes from an elderly man with COVID-19, enrolled during active disease. CDR3 sequence (DNA): TGTGCCACCAGTGCCGCGGGACAGAATCAGCCCCAGCATTTT. It is translated as CATSAAGQNQPQHF.